This TCR beta chain came from a study of blood T cell repertoires in COVID-19. Overall study context: COVID-19 samples, acute and convalescent, were from the United States, Italy and Spain. Sources were T cells, B-cell-depleted T cells, or PBMCs; the material itself was cDNA or gDNA.

As originally analysed: Scientists estimated how many nucleated cells there were by amplifying reference gene primers. Method: immunoSEQ multiplex PCR; TCRdb's copy keeps in-frame clones and lacks some. The DNA was the basis for D and trimming; V, J and clone size are from that table. Of tens of thousands of clones listed, about 80% are singletons. Looked up from germline, CDR1 is MDHEN and CDR2 is SYDVKM. V lost 6 bases to trimming and J lost 0 bases, with 12 bases between them. The CDR3 covers 14 residues. The sequenced material came from peripheral blood. This clonotype originated in a man older than 75 with acute or convalescent COVID-19. V usage is TRBV28 and J usage is TRBJ2-7; D gene ambiguous. The CDR3 loop is CASRYGASSYEQYF. The CDR3 DNA reads TGTGCCAGCAGGTATGGCGCTAGCTCCTACGAGCAGTACTTC.